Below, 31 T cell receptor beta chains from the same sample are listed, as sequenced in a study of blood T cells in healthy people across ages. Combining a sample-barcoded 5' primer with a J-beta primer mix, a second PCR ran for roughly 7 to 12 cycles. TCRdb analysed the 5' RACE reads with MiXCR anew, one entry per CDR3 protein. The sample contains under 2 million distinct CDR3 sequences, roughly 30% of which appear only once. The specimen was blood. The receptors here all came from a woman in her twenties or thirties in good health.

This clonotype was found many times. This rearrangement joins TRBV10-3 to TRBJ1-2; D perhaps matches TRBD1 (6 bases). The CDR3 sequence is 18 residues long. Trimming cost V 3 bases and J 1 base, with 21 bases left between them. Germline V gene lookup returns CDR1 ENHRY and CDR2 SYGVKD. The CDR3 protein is CAISDPLLTGGRNYGYTF. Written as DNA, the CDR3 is TGTGCCATCAGTGACCCTCTGCTTACCGGGGGCCGTAACTATGGCTACACCTTC.

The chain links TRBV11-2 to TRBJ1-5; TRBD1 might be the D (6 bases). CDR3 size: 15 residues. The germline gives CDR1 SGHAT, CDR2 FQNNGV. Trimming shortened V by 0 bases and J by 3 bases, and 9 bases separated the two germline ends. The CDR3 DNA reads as TGTGCCAGCAGCTTAGAGGGGGCCCCCAATCAGCCCCAGCATTTT. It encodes CASSLEGAPNQPQHF.

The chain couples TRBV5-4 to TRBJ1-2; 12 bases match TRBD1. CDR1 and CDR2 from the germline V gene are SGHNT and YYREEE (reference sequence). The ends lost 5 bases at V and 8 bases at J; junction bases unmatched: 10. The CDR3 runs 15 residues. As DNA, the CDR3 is TGTGCCAGCAGGGCTCCGGGACAGGGGGCGAGGGGCTACACCTTC. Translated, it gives CASRAPGQGARGYTF. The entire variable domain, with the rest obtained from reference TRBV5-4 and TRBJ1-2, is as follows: ETGVTQSPTHLIKTRGQQVTLRCSSQSGHNTVSWYQQALGQGPQFIFQYYREEENGRGNFPPRFSGLQFPNYSSELNVNALELDDSALYLCASRAPGQGARGYTFGSGTRLTVV.

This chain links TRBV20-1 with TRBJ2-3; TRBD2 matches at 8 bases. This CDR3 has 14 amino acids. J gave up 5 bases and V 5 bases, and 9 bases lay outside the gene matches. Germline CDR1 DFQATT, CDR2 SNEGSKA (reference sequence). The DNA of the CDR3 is TGCAGTGCTTACGGGGGGGCCGAGGGAGATACGCAGTATTTT. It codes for CSAYGGAEGDTQYF.

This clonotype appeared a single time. In nucleotides, the CDR3 is TGTGCCAGCTCACCAAGAAGGGACGACAATGAGCAGTTCTTC. Protein sequence: CASSPRRDDNEQFF. V gene TRBV18 combines with J gene TRBJ2-1; D might be TRBD1 or TRBD2, each matching 5 bases. V dropped 2 bases and J dropped 5 bases, with 10 bases sitting between them. CDR3 length equals 14 residues. In germline, CDR1 is KGHSH, CDR2 LQKENI.

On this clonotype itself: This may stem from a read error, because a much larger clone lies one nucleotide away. This CDR3 reads CASSPGTGLKTEQFF. DNA for the CDR3: TGCGCCAGCAGCCCCGGGACAGGCTTAAAAACTGAGCAGTTCTTC. The J gene is TRBJ2-1, the V gene TRBV5-1; the match to TRBD1 covers 8 bases. Germline-derived CDR1 and CDR2 are SGHRS and YFSETQ. The J segment lost 9 bases and the V segment lost 4 bases, leaving 12 bases of the junction unmatched. The CDR3 runs 15 residues.

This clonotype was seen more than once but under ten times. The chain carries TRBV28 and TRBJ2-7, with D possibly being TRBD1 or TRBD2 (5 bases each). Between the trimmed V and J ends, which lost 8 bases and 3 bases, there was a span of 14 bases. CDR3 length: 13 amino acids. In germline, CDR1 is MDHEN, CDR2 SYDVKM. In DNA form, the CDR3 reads TGTGCCAGCCGGCACCGGGGCTACTACGAGCAGTACTTC. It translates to CASRHRGYYEQYF.

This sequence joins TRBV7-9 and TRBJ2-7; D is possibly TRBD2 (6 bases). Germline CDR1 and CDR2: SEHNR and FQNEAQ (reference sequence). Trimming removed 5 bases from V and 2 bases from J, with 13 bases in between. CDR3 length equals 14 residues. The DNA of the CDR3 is TGTGCCAGCAGCGGGCGGGACCAACCCTACGAGCAGTACTTC. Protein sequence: CASSGRDQPYEQYF.

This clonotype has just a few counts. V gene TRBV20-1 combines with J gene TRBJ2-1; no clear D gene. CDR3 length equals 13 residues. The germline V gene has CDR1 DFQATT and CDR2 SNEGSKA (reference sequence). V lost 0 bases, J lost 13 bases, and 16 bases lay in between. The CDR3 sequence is CSARDNWLNLQFF. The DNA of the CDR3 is TGCAGTGCTAGAGATAATTGGCTAAATCTACAGTTCTTC.

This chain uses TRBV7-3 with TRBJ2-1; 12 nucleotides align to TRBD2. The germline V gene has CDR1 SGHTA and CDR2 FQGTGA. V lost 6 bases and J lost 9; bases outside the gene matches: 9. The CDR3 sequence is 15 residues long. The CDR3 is CASSSSGGAGGEQFF. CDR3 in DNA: TGTGCCAGCAGTTCTAGCGGGGGGGCCGGGGGTGAGCAGTTCTTC.

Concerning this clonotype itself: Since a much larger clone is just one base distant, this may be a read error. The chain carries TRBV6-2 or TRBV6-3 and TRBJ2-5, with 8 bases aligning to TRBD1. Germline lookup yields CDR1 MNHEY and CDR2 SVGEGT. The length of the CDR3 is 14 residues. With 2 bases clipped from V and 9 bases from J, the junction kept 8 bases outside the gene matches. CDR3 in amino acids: CASSYPSQGQAQYF. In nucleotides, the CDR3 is TGTGCCAGCAGTTACCCGTCGCAGGGACAGGCCCAGTACTTC.

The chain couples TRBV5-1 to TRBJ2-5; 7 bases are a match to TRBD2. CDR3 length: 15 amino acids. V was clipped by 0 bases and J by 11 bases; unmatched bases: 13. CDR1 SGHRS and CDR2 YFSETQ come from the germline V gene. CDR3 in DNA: TGCGCCAGCAGCTTGGCGGGCGGGGGTCAGGATGAGCAGTACTTC. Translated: CASSLAGGGQDEQYF.

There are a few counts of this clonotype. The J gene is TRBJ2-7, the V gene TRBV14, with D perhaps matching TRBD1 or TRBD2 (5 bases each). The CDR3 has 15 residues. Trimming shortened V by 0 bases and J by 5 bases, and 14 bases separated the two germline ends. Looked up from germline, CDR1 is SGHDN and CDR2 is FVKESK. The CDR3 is CASSQDGGRIDEQYF. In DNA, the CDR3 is TGTGCCAGCAGCCAAGATGGGGGACGGATAGACGAGCAGTACTTC.

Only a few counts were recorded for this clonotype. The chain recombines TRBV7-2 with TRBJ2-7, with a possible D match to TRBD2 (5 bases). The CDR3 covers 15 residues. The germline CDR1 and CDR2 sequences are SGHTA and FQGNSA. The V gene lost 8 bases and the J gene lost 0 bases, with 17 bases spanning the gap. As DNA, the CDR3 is TGTGCCAGCTCCGCTGGTCGGGGAGACTCCTACGAGCAGTACTTC. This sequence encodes CASSAGRGDSYEQYF.

This CDR3 is CASVDPIRGEQYF. CDR3 nucleotides: TGTGCCTCCGTAGACCCTATCCGTGGCGAGCAGTACTTC. This chain joins TRBV10-3 and TRBJ2-7; D gene ambiguous. The CDR3 is 13 amino acids. Between the trimmed V and J ends, which lost 11 bases and 6 bases, there was a span of 20 bases. Germline-derived CDR1 and CDR2 are ENHRY and SYGVKD.

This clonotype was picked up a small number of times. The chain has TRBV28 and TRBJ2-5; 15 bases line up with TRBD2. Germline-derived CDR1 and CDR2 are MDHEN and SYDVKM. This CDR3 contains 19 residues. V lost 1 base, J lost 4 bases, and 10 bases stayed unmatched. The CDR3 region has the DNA TGTGCCAGCAGTTTATCCCCCCTGGGACTAGCGGGAGGCCCAGAGACCCAGTACTTC. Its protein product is CASSLSPLGLAGGPETQYF. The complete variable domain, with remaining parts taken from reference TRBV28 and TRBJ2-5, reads DVKVTQSSRYLVKRTGEKVFLECVQDMDHENMFWYRQDPGLGLRLIYFSYDVKMKEKGDIPEGYSVSREKKERFSLILESASTNQTSMYLCASSLSPLGLAGGPETQYFGPGTRLLVL.

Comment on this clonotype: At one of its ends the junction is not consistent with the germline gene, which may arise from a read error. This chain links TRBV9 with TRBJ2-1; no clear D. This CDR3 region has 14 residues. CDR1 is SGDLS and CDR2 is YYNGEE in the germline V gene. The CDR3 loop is CASSVGNSYNERFF. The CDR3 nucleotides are TGTGCCAGCAGCGTAGGAAATAGCTACAATGAGCGGTTCTTC.

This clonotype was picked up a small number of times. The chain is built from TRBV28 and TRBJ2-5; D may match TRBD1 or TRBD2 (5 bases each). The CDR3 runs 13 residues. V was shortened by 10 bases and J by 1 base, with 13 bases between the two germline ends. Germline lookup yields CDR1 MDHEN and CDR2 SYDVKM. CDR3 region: CATTRGVQETQYF. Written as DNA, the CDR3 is TGTGCCACCACCCGAGGGGTCCAAGAGACCCAGTACTTC.

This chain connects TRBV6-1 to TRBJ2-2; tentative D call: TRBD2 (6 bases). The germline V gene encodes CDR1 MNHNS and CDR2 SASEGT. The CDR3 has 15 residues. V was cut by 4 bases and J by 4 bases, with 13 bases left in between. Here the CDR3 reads CASSVPGLGTGELFF. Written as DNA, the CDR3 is TGTGCCAGCAGTGTACCGGGACTCGGCACCGGGGAGCTGTTTTTT.

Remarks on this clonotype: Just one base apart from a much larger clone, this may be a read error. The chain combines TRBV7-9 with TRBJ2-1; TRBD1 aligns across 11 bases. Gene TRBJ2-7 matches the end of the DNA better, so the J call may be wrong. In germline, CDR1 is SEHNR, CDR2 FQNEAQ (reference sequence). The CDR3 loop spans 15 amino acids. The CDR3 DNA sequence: TGTGCCAGCAGCTTAGGGACAGGGGGCTACAATGAGCAGTACTTC. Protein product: CASSLGTGGYNEQYF.

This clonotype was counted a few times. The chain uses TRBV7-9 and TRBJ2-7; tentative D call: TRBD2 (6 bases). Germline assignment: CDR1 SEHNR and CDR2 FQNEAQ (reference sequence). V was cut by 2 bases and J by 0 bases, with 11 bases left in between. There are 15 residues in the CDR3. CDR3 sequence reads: CASSLSRLGSYEQYF. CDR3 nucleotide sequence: TGTGCCAGCAGCTTATCGAGACTAGGCTCCTACGAGCAGTACTTC.

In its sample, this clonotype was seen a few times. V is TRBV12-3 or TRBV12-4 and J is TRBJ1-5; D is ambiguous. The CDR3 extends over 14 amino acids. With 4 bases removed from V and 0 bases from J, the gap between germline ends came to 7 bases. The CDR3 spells CASSSDHSNQPQHF. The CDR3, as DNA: TGTGCCAGCAGTTCCGACCATAGCAATCAGCCCCAGCATTTT.

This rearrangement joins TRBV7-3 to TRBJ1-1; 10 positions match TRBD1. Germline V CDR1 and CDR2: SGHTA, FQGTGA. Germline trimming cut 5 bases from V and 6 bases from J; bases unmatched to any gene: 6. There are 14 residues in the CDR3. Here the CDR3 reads CASSARQGASEAFF. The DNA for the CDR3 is TGTGCCAGCAGCGCGCGACAGGGGGCTTCTGAAGCTTTCTTT.

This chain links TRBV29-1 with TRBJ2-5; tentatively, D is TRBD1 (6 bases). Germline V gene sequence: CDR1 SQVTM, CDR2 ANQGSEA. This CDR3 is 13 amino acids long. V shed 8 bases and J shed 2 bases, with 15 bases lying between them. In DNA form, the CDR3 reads TGCAGCTCCTACCAGAGGGGGCAAGAGACCCAGTACTTC. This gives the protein CSSYQRGQETQYF. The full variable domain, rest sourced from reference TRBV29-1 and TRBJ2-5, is SAVISQKPSRDICQRGTSLTIQCQVDSQVTMMFWYRQQPGQSLTLIATANQGSEATYESGFVIDKFPISRPNLTFSTLTVSNMSPEDSSIYLCSSYQRGQETQYFGPGTRLLVL.

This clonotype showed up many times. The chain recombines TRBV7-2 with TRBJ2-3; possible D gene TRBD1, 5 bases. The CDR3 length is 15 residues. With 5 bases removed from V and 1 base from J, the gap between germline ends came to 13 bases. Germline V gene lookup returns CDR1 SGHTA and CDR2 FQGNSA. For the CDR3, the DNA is TGTGCCAGCAGCCCCAGGGCGATTCGCACAGATACGCAGTATTTT. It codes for CASSPRAIRTDTQYF.

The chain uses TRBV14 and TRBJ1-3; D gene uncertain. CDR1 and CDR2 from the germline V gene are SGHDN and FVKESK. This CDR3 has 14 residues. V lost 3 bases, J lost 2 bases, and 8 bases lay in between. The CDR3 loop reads CASSHSFPGNTIYF. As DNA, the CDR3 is TGTGCCAGCAGCCATTCGTTTCCTGGAAACACCATATATTTT.

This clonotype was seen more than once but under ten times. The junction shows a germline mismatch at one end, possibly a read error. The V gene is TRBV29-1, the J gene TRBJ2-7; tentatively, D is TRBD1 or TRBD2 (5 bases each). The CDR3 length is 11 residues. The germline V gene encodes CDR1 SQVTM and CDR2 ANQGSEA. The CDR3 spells CSVQGDYGQYF. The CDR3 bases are TGTAGCGTTCAGGGCGACTACGGGCAGTACTTC.

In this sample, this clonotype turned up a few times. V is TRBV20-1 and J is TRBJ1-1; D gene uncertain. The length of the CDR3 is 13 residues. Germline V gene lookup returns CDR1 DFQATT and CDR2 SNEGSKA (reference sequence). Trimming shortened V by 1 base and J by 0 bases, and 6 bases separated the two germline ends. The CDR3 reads CSARGHMNTEAFF. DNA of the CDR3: TGCAGTGCTAGAGGACATATGAACACTGAAGCTTTCTTT.

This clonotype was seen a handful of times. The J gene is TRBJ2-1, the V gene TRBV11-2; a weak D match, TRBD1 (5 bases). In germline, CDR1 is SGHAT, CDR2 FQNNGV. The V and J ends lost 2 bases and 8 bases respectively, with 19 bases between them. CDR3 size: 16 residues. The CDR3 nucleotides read TGTGCCAGCAGCTTAAGGGGTAGAAGCCCCTATCATGAGCAGTTCTTC. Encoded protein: CASSLRGRSPYHEQFF. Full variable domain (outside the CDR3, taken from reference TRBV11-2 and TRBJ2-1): EAGVAQSPRYKIIEKRQSVAFWCNPISGHATLYWYQQILGQGPKLLIQFQNNGVVDDSQLPKDRFSAERLKGVDSTLKIQPAKLEDSAVYLCASSLRGRSPYHEQFFGPGTRLTVL.

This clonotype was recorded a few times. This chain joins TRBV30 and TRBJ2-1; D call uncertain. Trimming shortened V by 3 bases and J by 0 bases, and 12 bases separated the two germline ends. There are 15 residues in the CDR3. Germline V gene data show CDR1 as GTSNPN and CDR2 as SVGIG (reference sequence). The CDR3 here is CAWRSGVSSYNEQFF. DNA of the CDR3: TGTGCCTGGAGGAGTGGCGTGAGCTCCTACAATGAGCAGTTCTTC.

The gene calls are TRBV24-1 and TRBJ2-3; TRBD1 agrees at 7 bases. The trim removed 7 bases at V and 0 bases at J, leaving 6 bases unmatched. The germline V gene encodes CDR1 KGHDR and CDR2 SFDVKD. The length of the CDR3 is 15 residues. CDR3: CATSEGQTSTDTQYF. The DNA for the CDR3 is TGTGCCACCAGCGAGGGACAGACTAGCACAGATACGCAGTATTTT.